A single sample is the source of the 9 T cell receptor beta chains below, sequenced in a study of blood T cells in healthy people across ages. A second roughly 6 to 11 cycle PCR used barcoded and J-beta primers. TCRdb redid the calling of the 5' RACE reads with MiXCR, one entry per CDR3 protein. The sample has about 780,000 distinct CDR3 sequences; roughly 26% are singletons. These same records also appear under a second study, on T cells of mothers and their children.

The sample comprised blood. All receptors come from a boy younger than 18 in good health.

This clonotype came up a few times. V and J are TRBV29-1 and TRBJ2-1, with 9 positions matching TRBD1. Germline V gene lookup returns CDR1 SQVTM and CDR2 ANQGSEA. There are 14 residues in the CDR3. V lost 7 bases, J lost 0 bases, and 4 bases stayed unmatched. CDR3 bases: TGCAGCGCAGGACAGGGGATCTCCTACAATGAGCAGTTCTTC. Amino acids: CSAGQGISYNEQFF.

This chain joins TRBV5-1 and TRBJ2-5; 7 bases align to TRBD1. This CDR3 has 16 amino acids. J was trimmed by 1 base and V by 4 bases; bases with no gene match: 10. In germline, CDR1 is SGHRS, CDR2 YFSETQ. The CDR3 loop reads CASSPRPGTVQETQYF. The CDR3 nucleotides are TGCGCCAGCAGCCCCCGACCCGGGACAGTCCAAGAGACCCAGTACTTC.

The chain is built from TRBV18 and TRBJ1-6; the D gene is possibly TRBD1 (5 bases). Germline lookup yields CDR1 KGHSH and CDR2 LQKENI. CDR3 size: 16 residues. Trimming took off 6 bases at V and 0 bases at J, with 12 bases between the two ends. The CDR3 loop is CASSQGSFSYNSPLHF. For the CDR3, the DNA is TGTGCCAGCTCTCAGGGATCATTCTCCTATAATTCACCCCTCCACTTT.

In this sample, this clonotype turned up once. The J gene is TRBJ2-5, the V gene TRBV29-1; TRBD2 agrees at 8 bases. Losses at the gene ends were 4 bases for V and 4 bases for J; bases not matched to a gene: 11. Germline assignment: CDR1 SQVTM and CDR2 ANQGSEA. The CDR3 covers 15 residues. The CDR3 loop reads CSVAKRGSGGETQYF. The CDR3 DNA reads TGCAGCGTTGCCAAAAGGGGGAGCGGGGGAGAGACCCAGTACTTC.

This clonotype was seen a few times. CDR3: CASSLVRTGNNEQFF. CDR3 sequence (DNA): TGTGCCAGCAGCTTAGTAAGGACAGGGAACAATGAGCAGTTCTTC. This chain links TRBV7-9 with TRBJ2-1; TRBD1 matches 8 bases. With 1 base clipped from V and 5 bases from J, the junction kept 4 bases outside the gene matches. The CDR3 consists of 15 residues. CDR1 and CDR2 from the germline V gene are SEHNR and FQNEAQ (reference sequence).

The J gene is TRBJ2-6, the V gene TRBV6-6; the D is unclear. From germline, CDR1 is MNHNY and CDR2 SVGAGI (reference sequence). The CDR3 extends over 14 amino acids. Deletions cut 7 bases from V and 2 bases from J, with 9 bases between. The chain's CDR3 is CASNGLAGANVLTF. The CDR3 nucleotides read TGTGCCAGCAACGGCCTAGCTGGGGCCAACGTCCTGACTTTC.

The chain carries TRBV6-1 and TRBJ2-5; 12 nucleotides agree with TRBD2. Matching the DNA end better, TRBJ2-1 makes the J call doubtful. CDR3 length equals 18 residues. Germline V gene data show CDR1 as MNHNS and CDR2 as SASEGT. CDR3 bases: TGTGCCATCCGAGGGCTCCTCCTAGCGGGGGGGCCAAACAATGAGCAGTTCTTC. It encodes CAIRGLLLAGGPNNEQFF.

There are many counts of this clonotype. In DNA form, the CDR3 reads TGTGCCAGCAGCCCGCGACGGGGGAACACTGAAGCTTTCTTT. Protein: CASSPRRGNTEAFF. The chain is built from TRBV7-9 and TRBJ1-1, with D uncertain. The CDR3 is 14 residues long. From germline, CDR1 is SEHNR and CDR2 FQNEAQ (reference sequence). V gave up 5 bases and J gave up 1 base, with 11 bases separating them.

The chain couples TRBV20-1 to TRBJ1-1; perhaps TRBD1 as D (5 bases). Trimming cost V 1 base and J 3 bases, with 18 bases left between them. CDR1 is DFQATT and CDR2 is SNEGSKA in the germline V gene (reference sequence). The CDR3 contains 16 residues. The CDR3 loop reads CSARGAGLETDTEAFF. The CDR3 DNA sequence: TGCAGTGCTAGAGGGGCAGGGTTGGAGACGGACACTGAAGCTTTCTTT.